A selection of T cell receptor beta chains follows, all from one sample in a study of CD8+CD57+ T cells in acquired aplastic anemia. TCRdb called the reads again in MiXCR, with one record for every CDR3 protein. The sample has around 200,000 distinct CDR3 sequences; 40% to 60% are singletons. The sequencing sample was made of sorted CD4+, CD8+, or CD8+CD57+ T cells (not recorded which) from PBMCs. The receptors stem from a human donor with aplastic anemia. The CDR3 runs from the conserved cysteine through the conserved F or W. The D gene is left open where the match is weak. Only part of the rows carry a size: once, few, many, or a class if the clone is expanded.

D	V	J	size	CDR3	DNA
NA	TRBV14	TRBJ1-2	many	CASSQAEGANYGYTF	TGTGCCAGCAGCCAAGCGGAAGGAGCTAACTATGGCTACACCTTC
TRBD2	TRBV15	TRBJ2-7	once	CATSRSGTSGEQYF	TGTGCCACCAGCAGATCAGGGACTAGCGGAGAGCAGTACTTC
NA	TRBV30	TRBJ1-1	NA	CAWNRDLEAFF	TGTGCCTGGAACCGGGACCTTGAAGCTTTCTTT
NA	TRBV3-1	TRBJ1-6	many	CASSQLLGWRDSPLHF	TGTGCCAGCAGCCAACTGTTAGGCTGGCGTGATTCACCCCTCCACTTT
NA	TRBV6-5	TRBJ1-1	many	CASSYDSQAFF	TGTGCCAGCAGTTACGACAGCCAAGCTTTCTTT
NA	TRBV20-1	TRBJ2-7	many	CSARGFVYEQYF	TGCAGTGCTAGGGGTTTTGTATACGAGCAGTACTTC
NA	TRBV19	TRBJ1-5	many	CASSMGQTQPQHF	TGTGCCAGTAGTATGGGACAAACCCAGCCCCAGCATTTT
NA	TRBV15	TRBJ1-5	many	CATSRGKGGAQSQHF	TGTGCCACCAGCAGAGGGAAGGGTGGTGCGCAGTCCCAGCATTTT
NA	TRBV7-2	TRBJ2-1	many	CASSSGIIYNEQFF	TGTGCCAGCAGCTCCGGGATAATCTACAATGAGCAGTTCTTC
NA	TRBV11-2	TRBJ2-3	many	CASSLGRGPSTDTQYF	TGTGCCAGCAGCTTAGGGCGGGGGCCTAGCACAGATACGCAGTATTTT
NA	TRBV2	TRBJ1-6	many	CASIPDGPNNSPLHF	TGTGCCAGCATTCCAGACGGACCTAATAATTCACCCCTCCACTTT
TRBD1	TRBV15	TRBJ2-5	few	CATSRLPRIRDRTQETQYF	TGTGCCACCAGCAGGCTTCCACGGATCCGGGACAGGACCCAAGAGACCCAGTACTTC
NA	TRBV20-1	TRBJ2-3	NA	CSVCVRDGTDTQYF	TGCAGTGTCTGCGTCCGGGACGGCACAGATACGCAGTATTTT
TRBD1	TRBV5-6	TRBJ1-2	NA	CASSSAGTGGTGYTF	TGTGCCAGCAGCTCAGCCGGGACAGGGGGCACTGGCTACACCTTC
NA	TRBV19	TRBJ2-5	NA	CASSSFQETQYF	TGTGCCAGTAGTTCGTTCCAAGAGACCCAGTACTTC
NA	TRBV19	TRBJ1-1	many	CASSPLGKNENTEAFF	TGTGCCAGTAGTCCGCTTGGAAAAAACGAGAACACTGAAGCTTTCTTT
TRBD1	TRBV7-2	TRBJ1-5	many	CASSSGQGLPQHF	TGTGCCAGCAGCTCAGGACAGGGGCTTCCCCAGCATTTT
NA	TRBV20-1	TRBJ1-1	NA	CSARDFTQGNTEAFF	TGCAGTGCTAGAGACTTTACGCAGGGGAACACTGAAGCTTTCTTT
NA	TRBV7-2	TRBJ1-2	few	CASSSGSQGYTF	TGTGCCAGCAGCTCAGGGAGTCAAGGCTACACCTTC
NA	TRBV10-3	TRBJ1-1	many	CAISGTLNTEAFF	TGTGCCATCAGTGGGACTTTGAACACTGAAGCTTTCTTT
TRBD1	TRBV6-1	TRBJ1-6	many	CASSETGQYNSPLHF	TGTGCCAGCAGTGAGACGGGACAGTATAATTCACCCCTCCACTTT
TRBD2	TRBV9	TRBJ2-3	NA	CASTLGTRRNTQYF	TGTGCCAGCACATTGGGGACTAGAAGGAATACGCAGTATTTT
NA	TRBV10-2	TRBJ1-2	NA	CASSESEGPYYGYTF	TGCGCCAGCAGTGAGTCTGAGGGGCCCTACTATGGCTACACCTTC
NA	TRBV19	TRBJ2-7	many	CASSPNRLGYEQYF	TGTGCCAGTAGCCCAAACAGGCTGGGGTACGAGCAGTACTTC
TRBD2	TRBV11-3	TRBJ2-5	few	CASSLELAGTQETQYF	TGTGCCAGCAGCTTAGAACTAGCGGGGACCCAAGAGACCCAGTACTTC
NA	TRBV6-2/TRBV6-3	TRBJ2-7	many	CASSLAGPQYEQYF	TGTGCCAGCAGCCTGGCGGGACCACAGTACGAGCAGTACTTC
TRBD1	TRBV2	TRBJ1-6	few	CASSMTGVGSPLHF	TGTGCCAGCAGCATGACAGGGGTTGGTTCACCCCTCCACTTT
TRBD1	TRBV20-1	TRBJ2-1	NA	CSARHTGVVGNEQFF	TGCAGTGCTAGGCACACAGGGGTCGTGGGGAATGAGCAGTTCTTC
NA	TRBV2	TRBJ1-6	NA	CASSVDGRGDSPLHF	TGTGCCAGCAGTGTGGATGGCAGGGGCGATTCACCCCTCCACTTT
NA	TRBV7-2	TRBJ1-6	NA	CASSLEGQRASPLHF	TGTGCCAGCAGCTTAGAAGGCCAGAGGGCATCACCCCTCCACTTT